Listed here are 27 T cell receptor beta chains from one sample, sequenced in a study of T cell changes during pregnancy in multiple sclerosis. Here immunoSEQ multiplex PCR was the method, and the copy in TCRdb shows in-frame clones only, minus some. The sample shows 60,000 to 70,000 clones, about nine tenths of them seen only once. This specimen was peripheral blood, taken in the second trimester of pregnancy. The receptors here all came from a female donor with multiple sclerosis, enrolled in a pregnancy study.

V gene TRBV6-4 combines with J gene TRBJ2-2, with a possible D match to TRBD2 (6 bases). The CDR3 runs to 15 residues. Germline CDR1 reads MRHNA; CDR2 reads SNTAGT. V lost 5 bases and J 3 bases, leaving 13 bases between the germline ends. DNA of the CDR3: TGTGCCAGCAGTCCAGGGACTCTTCACACCGGGGAGCTGTTTTTT. It encodes CASSPGTLHTGELFF.

The chain has TRBV25-1 and TRBJ2-1; 10 bases fit TRBD2. This CDR3 has 14 amino acids. The germline gives CDR1 MGHDK, CDR2 SYGVNS. The trim removed 7 bases at V and 1 base at J, leaving 1 base unmatched. The CDR3 spells CASKLAGSYNEQFF. The CDR3 nucleotides are TGTGCCAGCAAACTAGCGGGATCCTACAATGAGCAGTTCTTC.

In this sample, this clone turned up once. The J gene is TRBJ2-5, the V gene TRBV7-9; TRBD2 agrees at 9 bases. The CDR3 totals 14 residues. Germline trimming cut 7 bases from V and 3 bases from J; bases unmatched to any gene: 6. The germline V gene encodes CDR1 SEHNR and CDR2 FQNEAQ (reference sequence). CDR3 nucleotides: TGTGCCAGCACTCTTGCGGGAGGGGAAGAGACCCAGTACTTC. It codes for CASTLAGGEETQYF.

The chain uses TRBV5-5 and TRBJ1-1, with 8 bases fitting TRBD1. This CDR3 spans 16 amino acids. V was clipped by 2 bases and J by 3 bases; unmatched bases: 9. CDR1 SGHKS and CDR2 YYEKEE come from the germline V gene (reference sequence). CDR3 residues: CASSLMASTGDTEAFF. The CDR3 DNA is TGTGCCAGCAGCTTAATGGCCTCGACAGGGGACACTGAAGCTTTCTTT.

The count of this clone is one. The chain links TRBV9 to TRBJ2-3, with 10 bases identical to TRBD2. Germline V gene sequence: CDR1 SGDLS, CDR2 YYNGEE. This CDR3 spans 15 amino acids. V gave up 3 bases and J gave up 1 base; unmatched junction bases: 2. The CDR3 here is CASSAGLAGTDTQYF. The CDR3 region has the DNA TGTGCCAGCAGCGCCGGACTAGCGGGCACAGATACGCAGTATTTT.

V is TRBV5-4 and J is TRBJ2-1; the D gene is possibly TRBD2 (5 bases). The CDR3 consists of 15 residues. Germline lookup yields CDR1 SGHNT and CDR2 YYREEE (reference sequence). V lost 3 bases and J lost 7, with 17 bases in between. In nucleotides, the CDR3 is TGTGCCAGCAGCTCGCCCTTCGGACGGGGAAATGAGCAGTTCTTC. It codes for CASSSPFGRGNEQFF.

The chain links TRBV29-1 to TRBJ2-5; TRBD1 matches 7 bases. J lost 5 bases, V lost 7 bases, and 4 bases had no gene match. Germline CDR1 is SQVTM and CDR2 is ANQGSEA. This CDR3 has 11 residues. The CDR3 sequence: CSATGLETQYF. The DNA for the CDR3 is TGCAGCGCGACAGGGCTGGAGACCCAGTACTTC.

A word on this clone: Other DNA sequences in the sample encode the same CDR3. V usage is TRBV6-5 and J usage is TRBJ1-6; 9 bases line up with TRBD1. The CDR3 extends over 15 amino acids. J gave up 8 bases and V 2 bases, and 4 bases lay outside the gene matches. The germline gives CDR1 MNHEY, CDR2 SVGAGI. The CDR3 nucleotides read TGTGCCAGCAGTTACAGCAGGACAGGGGATTCACCCCTCCACTTT. It translates to CASSYSRTGDSPLHF.

In DNA, the CDR3 is TGTGCCAGCAGCTCAGAGGGACAGGGAGGCACAGATACGCAGTATTTT. It encodes CASSSEGQGGTDTQYF. The V call is TRBV13, the J call TRBJ2-3; TRBD1 matches 9 bases. Per the germline V gene, CDR1 is PRHDT and CDR2 is FYEKMQ (reference sequence). The CDR3 runs to 16 residues. J gave up 1 base and V 4 bases, and 6 bases lay outside the gene matches.

V usage is TRBV27 and J usage is TRBJ1-1; a possible D gene is TRBD1 (6 bases). This CDR3 is built from 13 residues. V was cut by 7 bases and J by 0 bases, with 9 bases left in between. Germline assignment: CDR1 MNHEY and CDR2 SMNVEV (reference sequence). CDR3 DNA sequence: TGTGCCAGCACCGACAGGATGAACACTGAAGCTTTCTTT. Its protein product is CASTDRMNTEAFF.

The genes are TRBV6-1 and TRBJ1-3; possible D gene TRBD1, 6 bases. This CDR3 spans 16 amino acids. Germline V lookup: CDR1 MNHNS, CDR2 SASEGT. With 3 bases removed from V and 2 bases from J, the gap between germline ends came to 14 bases. The CDR3: CASSEFPAGAGNTIYF. The CDR3 DNA reads as TGTGCCAGCAGTGAGTTCCCAGCAGGGGCTGGAAACACCATATATTTT.

The chain recombines TRBV19 with TRBJ1-6; 10 positions agree with TRBD1. In germline, CDR1 is LNHDA, CDR2 SQIVND (reference sequence). V dropped 5 bases and J dropped 8; count of bases not matched to a gene: 3. The CDR3 length is 14 residues. CDR3 DNA: TGTGCCAGTAGTGGTGGGACAGGGGATTCACCCCTCCACTTT. Translated: CASSGGTGDSPLHF. The complete variable domain, with remaining parts taken from reference TRBV19 and TRBJ1-6, reads DGGITQSPKYLFRKEGQNVTLSCEQNLNHDAMYWYRQDPGQGLRLIYYSQIVNDFQKGDIAEGYSVSREKKESFPLTVTSAQKNPTAFYLCASSGGTGDSPLHFGNGTRLTVT.

The genes are TRBV6-5 and TRBJ1-2, with 8 positions matching TRBD1. With 4 bases clipped from V and 5 bases from J, the junction kept 12 bases outside the gene matches. Germline lookup yields CDR1 MNHEY and CDR2 SVGAGI. This CDR3 is built from 16 residues. This CDR3 is CASSSHPQGAPYGYTF. DNA of the CDR3: TGTGCCAGCAGTTCTCATCCCCAGGGGGCCCCTTATGGCTACACCTTC.

The chain employs TRBV6-1 and TRBJ1-5; 8 nucleotides agree with TRBD1. The CDR3 is 13 residues long. The ends lost 6 bases at V and 6 bases at J; junction bases unmatched: 4. Germline lookup yields CDR1 MNHNS and CDR2 SASEGT. CDR3 in amino acids: CASRAQGGQPQHF. CDR3 nucleotide sequence: TGTGCCAGCAGGGCACAGGGGGGTCAGCCCCAGCATTTT.

V gene TRBV9 combines with J gene TRBJ2-5; D is uncertain. Germline V lookup: CDR1 SGDLS, CDR2 YYNGEE. Trimming stripped 0 bases from V and 5 bases from J, with 11 bases between. This CDR3 spans 14 amino acids. CDR3 in amino acids: CASSVGSGSETQYF. Written as DNA, the CDR3 is TGTGCCAGCAGCGTAGGGTCTGGCTCGGAGACCCAGTACTTC.

The chain couples TRBV5-6 to TRBJ1-6; no clear D. The CDR3 length is 17 residues. The germline gives CDR1 SGHDT, CDR2 YYEEEE. V was shortened by 5 bases and J by 4 bases, with 19 bases between the two germline ends. The DNA for the CDR3 is TGTGCCAGCAGTCACCGTCCAGACACAATGTATAATTCACCCCTCCACTTT. This translates into CASSHRPDTMYNSPLHF.

The rearrangement joins TRBV4-2 to TRBJ2-3; no definite D call. Trimming pared 0 bases from V and 6 bases from J, leaving 7 bases between. The germline V gene encodes CDR1 LGHNA and CDR2 YNFKEQ. The CDR3 consists of 13 residues. CDR3 amino acids: CASSQDLLDTQYF. The DNA of the CDR3 is TGTGCCAGCAGCCAAGATCTTTTGGATACGCAGTATTTT.

The V gene is TRBV2, the J gene TRBJ2-3; 7 nucleotides line up with TRBD2. The germline V gene encodes CDR1 SNHLY and CDR2 FYNNEI. V shed 5 bases, J shed 3 bases, and the junction held 8 bases outside the gene matches. CDR3 length: 15 amino acids. Here the CDR3 reads CASSYTGLTTDTQYF. The CDR3 DNA is TGTGCCAGCAGTTACACGGGACTAACAACAGATACGCAGTATTTT. Combining the CDR3 with reference TRBV2 and TRBJ2-3 gives the whole variable domain EPEVTQTPSHQVTQMGQEVILRCVPISNHLYFYWYRQILGQKVEFLVSFYNNEISEKSEIFDDQFSVERPDGSNFTLKIRSTKLEDSAMYFCASSYTGLTTDTQYFGPGTRLTVL.

This clone was found once. The V and J genes are TRBV19 and TRBJ1-2; D is unresolved. CDR3 length: 14 amino acids. Germline V gene sequence: CDR1 LNHDA, CDR2 SQIVND (reference sequence). V lost 3 bases and J 4 bases, leaving 12 bases between the germline ends. CDR3 coding DNA: TGTGCCAGTAGTATTGCCCCAAAAGCCTATGGCTACACCTTC. It specifies CASSIAPKAYGYTF. Together with reference TRBV19 and TRBJ1-2, the CDR3 gives the full variable domain: DGGITQSPKYLFRKEGQNVTLSCEQNLNHDAMYWYRQDPGQGLRLIYYSQIVNDFQKGDIAEGYSVSREKKESFPLTVTSAQKNPTAFYLCASSIAPKAYGYTFGSGTRLTVV.

The rearrangement links TRBV19 to TRBJ2-1, with TRBD1 matching 10 bases. The CDR3 consists of 15 residues. In germline, CDR1 is LNHDA, CDR2 SQIVND (reference sequence). V shed 6 bases, J shed 7 bases, and the junction held 9 bases outside the gene matches. The CDR3 protein is CASSNDRGRGNEQFF. CDR3 sequence (DNA): TGTGCCAGTAGCAACGACAGGGGGCGCGGGAATGAGCAGTTCTTC. Complete variable domain (other parts from reference TRBV19 and TRBJ2-1): DGGITQSPKYLFRKEGQNVTLSCEQNLNHDAMYWYRQDPGQGLRLIYYSQIVNDFQKGDIAEGYSVSREKKESFPLTVTSAQKNPTAFYLCASSNDRGRGNEQFFGPGTRLTVL.

The chain uses TRBV5-4 and TRBJ2-5; tentatively, D is TRBD1 (6 bases). The CDR3 spans 14 residues. Germline V lookup: CDR1 SGHNT, CDR2 YYREEE (reference sequence). Trimming left V 4 bases short and J 4 bases short, with 14 bases between. CDR3 nucleotides: TGTGCCAGCAGCCCCCAACAGGGATTAGAGACCCAGTACTTC. Its translation is CASSPQQGLETQYF.

The chain carries TRBV25-1 and TRBJ2-1; a weak D match, TRBD2 (6 bases). CDR1 and CDR2 (germline): MGHDK, SYGVNS. The CDR3 is 11 residues long. Trimming removed 5 bases at V and 10 bases at J, with 9 bases between. This CDR3 is CASSWGGEQFF. For the CDR3, the DNA is TGTGCCAGCAGTTGGGGAGGCGAGCAGTTCTTC. Drawing the rest from reference TRBV25-1 and TRBJ2-1, the complete variable domain is EADIYQTPRYLVIGTGKKITLECSQTMGHDKMYWYQQDPGMELHLIHYSYGVNSTEKGDLSSESTVSRIRTEHFPLTLESARPSHTSQYLCASSWGGEQFFGPGTRLTVL.

This chain links TRBV4-2 with TRBJ1-3, with D perhaps matching TRBD1 (6 bases). The germline V gene encodes CDR1 LGHNA and CDR2 YNFKEQ. Trimming shortened V by 4 bases and J by 4 bases, and 14 bases separated the two germline ends. The CDR3 contains 15 residues. CDR3 nucleotide sequence: TGTGCCAGCAGCCCAGGGGAAGGGTCCGGAAACACCATATATTTT. Translated: CASSPGEGSGNTIYF.

This rearrangement joins TRBV9 to TRBJ2-1, with D possibly TRBD2 on 6 matching bases. Germline values: CDR1 SGDLS, CDR2 YYNGEE. The CDR3 runs 14 residues. Deletions cut 3 bases from V and 9 bases from J, with 16 bases between. The CDR3 nucleotides are TGTGCCAGCAGCGCCACGTGGCAGGGAGGTGAGCAGTTCTTC. Protein: CASSATWQGGEQFF.

This clone was detected once. The chain joins TRBV21-1 to TRBJ2-6; the D call in the table, TRBD1, was not verified against the DNA. TRBV21-1 constitutes a pseudogene. The CDR3 sequence is 19 residues long. The CDR3 reads CASSKVANRAIPGANVLTF. The CDR3 DNA reads as TGTGCCAGCAGCAAAGTTGCGAACAGGGCTATCCCTGGGGCCAACGTCCTGACTTTC.

In DNA, the CDR3 is TGTGCCAGCAGCTTAGCACCGTTAGCGAACACCGGGGAGCTGTTTTTT. Translation: CASSLAPLANTGELFF. The chain links TRBV7-9 to TRBJ2-2; D is unclear. The CDR3 covers 16 residues. With 0 bases removed from V and 0 bases from J, the gap between germline ends came to 8 bases. The germline V gene encodes CDR1 SEHNR and CDR2 FQNEAQ (reference sequence). The full variable domain, in which reference TRBV7-9 and TRBJ2-2 provide the parts outside the CDR3, is DTGVSQNPRHKITKRGQNVTFRCDPISEHNRLYWYRQTLGQGPEFLTYFQNEAQLEKSRLLSDRFSAERPKGSFSTLEIQRTEQGDSAMYLCASSLAPLANTGELFFGEGSRLTVL.

The rearrangement uses TRBV27 and TRBJ1-2; TRBD1 matches at 9 bases. V lost 3 bases, J lost 3 bases, and 2 bases stayed unmatched. The CDR3 has 14 amino acids. The V gene's germline CDR1 is MNHEY and CDR2 SMNVEV (reference sequence). CDR3: CASSLGQGHYGYTF. The CDR3 bases are TGTGCCAGCAGTTTGGGACAGGGTCACTATGGCTACACCTTC.